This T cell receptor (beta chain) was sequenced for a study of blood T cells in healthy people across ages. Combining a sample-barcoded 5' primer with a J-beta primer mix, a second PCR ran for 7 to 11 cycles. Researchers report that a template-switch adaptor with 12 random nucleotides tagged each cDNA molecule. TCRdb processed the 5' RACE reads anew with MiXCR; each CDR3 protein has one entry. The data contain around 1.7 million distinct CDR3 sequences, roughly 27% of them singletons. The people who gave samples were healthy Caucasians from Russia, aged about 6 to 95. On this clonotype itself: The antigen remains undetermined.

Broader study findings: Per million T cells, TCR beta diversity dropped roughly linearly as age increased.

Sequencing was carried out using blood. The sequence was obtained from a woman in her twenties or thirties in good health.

The CDR3 DNA reads as TGTGCCAGCAGCACCTATGGCTACACCTTC. Its translation: CASSTYGYTF. The J gene is TRBJ1-2, the V gene TRBV7-3; D ambiguous. The CDR3 length is 10 residues. The V end lost 5 bases, the J end lost 4 bases, and 2 bases lay between the germline ends. CDR1 is SGHTA, CDR2 FQGTGA, per germline.